These T cell receptor beta chains were read from a single sample in a study of blood T cell repertoires in COVID-19. TCRdb keeps only in-frame clones here, not all; method: immunoSEQ multiplex PCR. The data contain some 31,000 clones, 85% to 90% of them singletons. The sample taken for sequencing was peripheral blood. Every receptor here comes from a man aged 65 to 79 with active COVID-19. The conserved cysteine and the conserved F or W are not part of the CDR3 here.

v_gene: TRBV5-6
j_gene: TRBJ1-2
CDR3aa: ASSTVTGNNYGYT

v_gene: TRBV7-6
j_gene: TRBJ1-3
CDR3aa: ASSTGLLSSGNTIY

v_gene: TRBV6-2/TRBV6-3
j_gene: TRBJ2-2
CDR3aa: ASSSGLASNTGELF

v_gene: TRBV5-4
j_gene: TRBJ2-5
CDR3aa: ASSGGLAGRETQY

v_gene: TRBV9
j_gene: TRBJ2-1
CDR3aa: ASSVEGLAPNEQF

v_gene: TRBV7-6
j_gene: TRBJ2-1
CDR3aa: ASSRAGGFYNEQF

v_gene: TRBV3-1/TRBV3-2
j_gene: TRBJ2-1
CDR3aa: ASSPLGRNYNEQF

v_gene: TRBV5-1
j_gene: TRBJ1-4
CDR3aa: ASSEGQTTNEKLF

v_gene: TRBV18
j_gene: TRBJ2-2
CDR3aa: ASSDRVTNTGELF

v_gene: TRBV28
j_gene: TRBJ2-3
CDR3aa: ASSLGQTDTQY

v_gene: TRBV7-9
j_gene: TRBJ1-4
CDR3aa: ASSSYRVTNEKLF

v_gene: TRBV4-2
j_gene: TRBJ2-1
CDR3aa: ASSLAGGGNEQF

v_gene: TRBV5-1
j_gene: TRBJ2-2
CDR3aa: ASSLQGSSRTGELF

v_gene: TRBV7-2
j_gene: TRBJ1-1
CDR3aa: ASSLVQMNTEAF

v_gene: TRBV6-5
j_gene: TRBJ2-7
CDR3aa: ASRVNRYEQY

v_gene: TRBV19
j_gene: TRBJ1-6
CDR3aa: ASSIQGLNSPLH

v_gene: TRBV4-3
j_gene: TRBJ1-2
CDR3aa: ASSQDGQGAFGYT

v_gene: TRBV3-1/TRBV3-2
j_gene: TRBJ2-1
CDR3aa: ASSQAVFFGTSSNEQF

v_gene: TRBV11-3
j_gene: TRBJ1-2
CDR3aa: ASSPGCQGVYGYT

v_gene: TRBV6-5
j_gene: TRBJ1-1
CDR3aa: ASMPEGGSSEGF

v_gene: TRBV27
j_gene: TRBJ2-7
CDR3aa: ASSSTIRSYEQY

v_gene: TRBV28
j_gene: TRBJ2-3
CDR3aa: ASGREAPDTQY

v_gene: TRBV19
j_gene: TRBJ1-1
CDR3aa: ASSIRDTEAF

v_gene: TRBV19
j_gene: TRBJ2-6
CDR3aa: ASSSSGTGFSGANVLT

v_gene: TRBV28
j_gene: TRBJ2-7
CDR3aa: ASSSPGLAVYEQY

v_gene: TRBV2
j_gene: TRBJ1-5
CDR3aa: ASSEIGSGIHQPQH

v_gene: TRBV5-4
j_gene: TRBJ2-2
CDR3aa: ASSLPGRATGELF

v_gene: TRBV11-2
j_gene: TRBJ2-2
CDR3aa: ASSPSGTNTGELF

v_gene: TRBV27
j_gene: TRBJ2-3
CDR3aa: ASRDSSTDTQY

v_gene: TRBV29-1
j_gene: TRBJ2-5
CDR3aa: SVEGDRAVETQY

v_gene: TRBV7-2
j_gene: TRBJ2-5
CDR3aa: ASSLARAGGRRAQY

v_gene: TRBV7-9
j_gene: TRBJ2-3
CDR3aa: ASSLATGYQY

v_gene: TRBV29-1
j_gene: TRBJ2-6
CDR3aa: SVDRAGANVLT

v_gene: TRBV6-5
j_gene: TRBJ2-3
CDR3aa: ASNMDRTITDTQY

v_gene: TRBV11-2
j_gene: TRBJ1-1
CDR3aa: ASSLGAEAF

v_gene: TRBV9
j_gene: TRBJ2-2
CDR3aa: ASSGGGANGELF

v_gene: TRBV30
j_gene: TRBJ1-5
CDR3aa: AWSSNGNQPQH

v_gene: TRBV19
j_gene: TRBJ1-5
CDR3aa: ASRLDRVSRQPQH

v_gene: TRBV6-5
j_gene: TRBJ2-7
CDR3aa: ASRAVAGGYEQY

v_gene: TRBV2
j_gene: TRBJ1-2
CDR3aa: ASAGADIYYGYT

v_gene: TRBV7-9
j_gene: TRBJ1-1
CDR3aa: ASIDSYGSVNTEAF

v_gene: TRBV7-9
j_gene: TRBJ2-7
CDR3aa: ASSLASGLIYEQY